This TCR beta chain was retrieved from a study of spatial heterogeneity in lung cancer. Findings and limits, study-wide: Tumor mutation counts were tracked by expanded intratumoral alpha and beta TCR counts.

MiXCR, run by TCRdb on the 5' RACE reads, gives a single entry per CDR3 protein. Of 9,500 or so distinct CDR3 sequences listed, roughly 12% were seen once; the top ten hold about 10%. On this clonotype itself: Its specificity is not known.

Time point given: sample taken at primary tumor resection. The source is a male donor with early-stage non-small cell lung cancer. The sequences come from lung tumor tissue, collected at surgery.

The CDR3 loop is CASRPGTGVENEQFF. DNA of the CDR3: TGTGCCAGCAGGCCGGGGACAGGGGTGGAGAATGAGCAGTTCTTC. The chain joins TRBV12-3 or TRBV12-4 to TRBJ2-1; TRBD1 aligns across 10 bases. This CDR3 spans 15 amino acids. V gave up 6 bases and J gave up 7 bases; unmatched junction bases: 9.